The entry below describes one T cell receptor beta chain. No antigen is known for it. Base qualities are not at hand, and no much larger clone is one base apart. This sample stems from a study of CD8+ T cells in alopecia areata (dated by TCRdb to 2017 to 2018). Background for the entire study: Treated patients were enrolled in an open-label pilot trial of oral tofacitinib at 5 to 10 mg twice daily for moderate-to-severe alopecia areata. Tofacitinib-treated patients had biopsies at baseline and at 4 and 24 weeks of treatment, with a later scalp biopsy in several patients. TCRbeta CDR3 regions were amplified by immunoSEQ multiplex PCR using 35 Vbeta forward and 13 Jbeta reverse primers. In both human patients and the C3H/HeJ mouse model, the study applied high-throughput TCRbeta sequencing to look at T cell clonal expansion in alopecia areata. Scalp clonality was compared across normal scalp (n=4), patchy alopecia areata scalp (n=8), and alopecia totalis/universalis scalp (n=8). RNA was obtained with the PAXgene miRNA kit for fixed scalp, the miRNeasy kit for PBMCs, and the RNeasy kit for mouse skin. On the human side, TCRbeta sequencing was run on scalp tissue and on sorted CD4+ and CD8+ peripheral blood T cells from healthy controls and from alopecia areata patients with either patchy or totalis/universalis disease. Tofacitinib was administered for 6 to 18 months, and 6 months of follow-up off drug were then conducted to assess delayed response and recurrence. Disease severity in treated patients was measured with the SALT score, which quantifies the percentage of affected scalp surface area.

CDR1 and CDR2, looked up from the germline V gene, are SGHTA and FQGTGA. The CDR3, from cysteine to phenylalanine, totals 13 residues. The entry retains the CDR3 DNA only, 39 bases that are in frame from base 1. V sheds 4 bases and J sheds 5 bases, leaving 11 bases between their ends. The library was produced with the immunoSEQ multiplex PCR assay. To provide template for TCR sequencing, every sample had RNA extracted and reverse transcribed into cDNA. SuperScript III was used for first-strand cDNA synthesis, primed with a 2:1 mix of oligo-dT and random hexamers. Amplification bias was assessed with a synthetic immune receptor repertoire, and residual bias was removed computationally. In the original analysis: After raw reads were preprocessed to remove errors, the CDR3 was defined following IMGT conventions as running from the conserved cysteine to phenylalanine. To get clonality, Shannon entropy was normalized by log2 of the number of productive unique TCRs and the result was subtracted from 1. Scalp TCRbeta sequences were cross-referenced with sorted blood CD4 and CD8 repertoires so that the CD4 or CD8 identity of scalp clones could be inferred. In TCRdb, the immuneACCESS table is reduced to in-frame sequences with V and J assigned. These tables do not hold every clone; where another copy was compared, an unresolved V gene accounts for under half, and the others remain unexplained. The DNA was the basis for D and trimming; V, J and clone size are from that table. Counted in this sample were about 140,000 clones; 65% to 90% of them appeared once. The ten top clones hold just under 25% of the sample.

Reading the label with the study, this specimen's time point is: approximately 4 weeks on oral tofacitinib. The meaning of the sample's treatment or condition label: oral pan-JAK inhibitor, 5-10 mg twice daily. Peripheral blood and lesional scalp punch biopsies were obtained from patients with alopecia areata. PBMCs were separated by density centrifugation and stained for CD3, CD4 and CD8, after which CD4+ and CD8+ T cells were sorted on a FACSAria. The paper as a whole reports these results and caveats: Many expanded lesional clones persisted in scalp and blood during tofacitinib treatment, which may partly explain relapse after stopping treatment. Because the treated cohort was small and had just a single nonresponder, larger studies are needed to establish links between baseline CD8+ expansion and response. Higher clonality and more expanded CD8+ clones were observed in lesional scalp than in normal scalp, particularly in alopecia totalis/universalis, a finding suggestive of antigenic drive. Tofacitinib significantly lowered scalp clonality and the number of expanded CD8+ clones among the top 100 scalp clones. Shared TCR sequences between patients were less evident than in mice, which may be partly attributable to HLA diversity in the patient population. Unlike mouse skin, where gammadelta T cells dominate, normal human skin contains resident alphabeta T cells that get sequenced too, which complicates analysis of the scalp TCR repertoire.

Recombination joined TRBV7-3 with TRBJ1-1, with an unclear D gene assignment. The clonotype originates from a human donor with alopecia areata. This sample comprised CD8+ T cells sorted from blood, obtained at week 4, from a patient treated with tofacitinib. The CDR3 region: CASSSDWGTEAFF. The sequenced DNA: TGTGCCAGCAGCTCCGATTGGGGAACTGAAGCTTTCTTT.